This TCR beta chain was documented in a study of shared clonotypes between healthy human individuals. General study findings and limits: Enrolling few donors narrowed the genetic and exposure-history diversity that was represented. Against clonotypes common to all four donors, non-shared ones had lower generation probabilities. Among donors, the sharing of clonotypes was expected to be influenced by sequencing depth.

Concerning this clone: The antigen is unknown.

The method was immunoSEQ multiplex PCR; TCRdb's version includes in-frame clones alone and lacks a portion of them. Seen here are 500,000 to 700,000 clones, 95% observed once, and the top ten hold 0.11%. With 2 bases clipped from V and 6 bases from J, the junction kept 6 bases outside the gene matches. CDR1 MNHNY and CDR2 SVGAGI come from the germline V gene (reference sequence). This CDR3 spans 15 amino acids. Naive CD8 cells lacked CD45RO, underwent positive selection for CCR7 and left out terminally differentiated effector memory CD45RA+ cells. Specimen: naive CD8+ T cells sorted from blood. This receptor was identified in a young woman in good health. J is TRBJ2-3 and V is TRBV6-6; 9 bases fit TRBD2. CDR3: CASSYPREGLDTQYF. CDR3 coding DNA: TGTGCCAGCAGTTACCCGCGGGAGGGCCTCGATACGCAGTATTTT.